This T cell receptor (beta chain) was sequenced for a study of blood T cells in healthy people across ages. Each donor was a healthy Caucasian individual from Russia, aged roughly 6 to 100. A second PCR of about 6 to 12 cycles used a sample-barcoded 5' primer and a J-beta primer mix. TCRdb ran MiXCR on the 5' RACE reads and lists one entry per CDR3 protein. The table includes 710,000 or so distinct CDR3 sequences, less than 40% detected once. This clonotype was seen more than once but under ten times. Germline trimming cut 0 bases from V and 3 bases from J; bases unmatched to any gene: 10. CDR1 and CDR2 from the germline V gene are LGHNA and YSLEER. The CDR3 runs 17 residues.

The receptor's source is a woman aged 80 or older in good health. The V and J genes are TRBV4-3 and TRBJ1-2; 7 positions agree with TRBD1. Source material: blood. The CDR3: CASSQEVEGAEDYGYTF. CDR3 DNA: TGCGCCAGCAGCCAAGAGGTAGAGGGGGCCGAGGACTATGGCTACACCTTC.